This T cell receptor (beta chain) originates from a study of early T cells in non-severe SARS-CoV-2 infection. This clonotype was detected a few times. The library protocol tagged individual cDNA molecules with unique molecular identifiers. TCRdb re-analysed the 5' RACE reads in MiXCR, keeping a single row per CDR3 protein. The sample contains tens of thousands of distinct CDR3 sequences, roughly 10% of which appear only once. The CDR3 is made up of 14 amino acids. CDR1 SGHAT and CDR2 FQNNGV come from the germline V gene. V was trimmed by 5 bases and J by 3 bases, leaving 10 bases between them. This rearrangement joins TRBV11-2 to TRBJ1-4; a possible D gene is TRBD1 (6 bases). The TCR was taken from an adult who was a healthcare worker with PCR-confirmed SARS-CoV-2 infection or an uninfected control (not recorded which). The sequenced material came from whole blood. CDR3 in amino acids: CASSPGGPNEKLFF. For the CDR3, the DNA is TGTGCCAGCAGCCCGGGGGGGCCTAATGAAAAACTGTTTTTT.